The 24 T cell receptor beta chains reported below all come from one sample, sequenced in a study of technical replicates of blood from a few donors. Profiled with immunoSEQ multiplex PCR; TCRdb holds only in-frame clones, not every one. The data show 84,000 or so clones, with 95% to 98% seen just once and 0.18% held by the top ten. The material sequenced was T cells isolated from PBMCs. The receptor set was obtained from a human donor in good health.

The rearrangement joins TRBV6-1 to TRBJ1-5, with 7 bases fitting TRBD1. The CDR3 covers 15 residues. V was pared by 9 bases and J by 5 bases, with 13 bases of the junction left unmatched. Germline V CDR1 and CDR2: MNHNS, SASEGT. Here the CDR3 DNA reads TGTGCCAGTACCAGGGGGTCGAATTCGGATCAGCCCCAGCATTTT. This translates into CASTRGSNSDQPQHF.

In its sample, this clone was seen once. The chain uses TRBV11-3 and TRBJ2-3; D remains ambiguous. There are 14 residues in the CDR3. Trimming removed 1 base from V and 5 bases from J, with 10 bases in between. The germline CDR1 and CDR2 sequences are SGHNT and YENEEA. CDR3 DNA: TGTGCCAGCAGCTTAGGGCGAGGAATAGATACGCAGTATTTT. This encodes CASSLGRGIDTQYF.

CDR3 coding DNA: TGTGCCAGCAGCCTTTTGGACAGGCCCTATAACGAGCAGTACTTC. Amino acid sequence: CASSLLDRPYNEQYF. The V gene is TRBV5-5, the J gene TRBJ2-7, with TRBD1 matching over 7 bases. Per germline, CDR1 SGHKS and CDR2 YYEKEE (reference sequence). After removal of 4 bases from V and 5 bases from J, the junction contained 12 bases not matched to a gene. The CDR3 is 15 amino acids.

The chain uses TRBV27 and TRBJ1-1, with a weak D call TRBD1 (5 bases). In germline, CDR1 is MNHEY, CDR2 SMNVEV (reference sequence). Trimming left V 6 bases short and J 4 bases short, with 9 bases between. The CDR3 extends over 12 amino acids. The CDR3 DNA reads as TGTGCCAGCAGCCCCGGGGGCACTGAAGCTTTCTTT. Translating gives CASSPGGTEAFF.

The chain couples TRBV7-9 to TRBJ1-2; 7 bases are a match to TRBD1. Germline CDR1 SEHNR, CDR2 FQNEAQ (reference sequence). This CDR3 has 12 amino acids. Trimming removed 9 bases from V and 6 bases from J; junction bases left unmatched: 7. The CDR3 is CASATGLHGYTF. The CDR3 bases are TGTGCCAGTGCGACAGGGCTACATGGCTACACCTTC.

The count of this clone is one. CDR3 residues: CASSLAVRSYEQYF. CDR3 nucleotides: TGTGCCAGCAGCCTAGCGGTCCGCTCCTACGAGCAGTACTTC. V is TRBV2 and J is TRBJ2-7; 7 nucleotides agree with TRBD2. Germline V gene sequence: CDR1 SNHLY, CDR2 FYNNEI. The ends lost 6 bases at V and 0 bases at J; junction bases unmatched: 5. The CDR3 has 14 residues.

The J gene is TRBJ2-2, the V gene TRBV18; 9 bases match TRBD1. The CDR3 length is 17 residues. The V gene end was trimmed by 3 bases and the J gene end by 1 base; junction bases not matched to a gene: 6. Germline CDR1 and CDR2: KGHSH and LQKENI. CDR3 DNA sequence: TGTGCCAGCTCACCCCCCGAGACAGGGGGGAACACCGGGGAGCTGTTTTTT. Protein sequence: CASSPPETGGNTGELFF.

The chain joins TRBV5-1 to TRBJ1-4, with TRBD1 matching over 9 bases. The junction had 9 bases not matched to a gene; V was cut back by 4 bases and J by 8 bases. The germline CDR1 and CDR2 sequences are SGHRS and YFSETQ. The CDR3 sequence is 15 residues long. The CDR3 protein is CASSDPGQGGEKLFF. The CDR3 nucleotides read TGCGCCAGCAGCGACCCGGGACAGGGAGGAGAAAAACTGTTTTTT.

The chain has TRBV4-2 and TRBJ1-2; 8 bases match TRBD1. The CDR3 consists of 15 residues. Germline lookup yields CDR1 LGHNA and CDR2 YNFKEQ. J gave up 3 bases and V 3 bases, and 6 bases lay outside the gene matches. The CDR3 DNA is TGTGCCAGCAGCCAGGTTACAGGGGGATACTATGGCTACACCTTC. It specifies CASSQVTGGYYGYTF.

The chain employs TRBV4-1 and TRBJ2-5; 9 bases fit TRBD2. The V gene end was trimmed by 4 bases and the J gene end by 5 bases; junction bases not matched to a gene: 5. The CDR3 sequence is 14 residues long. Germline-derived CDR1 and CDR2 are MGHRA and YSYEKL. CDR3 nucleotide sequence: TGCGCCAGCAGCCCTACGGCGGGGGGGGAGACCCAGTACTTC. As protein: CASSPTAGGETQYF.

V usage is TRBV5-1 and J usage is TRBJ1-6; no firm D call. The germline V and J ends were trimmed by 4 bases and 6 bases, with 14 bases remaining between them. Germline V gives CDR1 SGHRS, CDR2 YFSETQ. The CDR3 spans 15 residues. The CDR3 region is CASSAWASSNSPLHF. CDR3 coding DNA: TGCGCCAGCAGCGCGTGGGCAAGTTCTAATTCACCCCTCCACTTT.

The V gene is TRBV2, the J gene TRBJ2-1, with no clear D. The V gene's germline CDR1 is SNHLY and CDR2 FYNNEI. Trimming took off 4 bases at V and 7 bases at J, with 11 bases between the two ends. CDR3 length: 13 amino acids. The CDR3, as DNA: TGTGCCAGCAGTGCGTCGGTATGGAATGAGCAGTTCTTC. Translation: CASSASVWNEQFF.

The rearrangement joins TRBV27 to TRBJ2-7; 9 positions agree with TRBD2. CDR1 and CDR2 (germline): MNHEY, SMNVEV (reference sequence). Trimming took 2 bases from V and 2 from J; bases not matched to a gene: 4. CDR3 length: 15 amino acids. The CDR3 is CASSLAGGPTYEQYF. Written as DNA, the CDR3 is TGTGCCAGCAGTTTAGCGGGAGGGCCCACCTACGAGCAGTACTTC.

The chain carries TRBV5-1 and TRBJ2-7; 9 nucleotides align to TRBD2. J lost 7 bases, V lost 4 bases, and 9 bases had no gene match. Per germline, CDR1 SGHRS and CDR2 YFSETQ. CDR3 length equals 14 residues. DNA for the CDR3: TGCGCCAGCAGCCTCCAGCGGGGGGCCGGTGAGCAGTACTTC. This gives the protein CASSLQRGAGEQYF. Drawing the rest from reference TRBV5-1 and TRBJ2-7, the complete variable domain is KAGVTQTPRYLIKTRGQQVTLSCSPISGHRSVSWYQQTPGQGLQFLFEYFSETQRNKGNFPGRFSGRQFSNSRSEMNVSTLELGDSALYLCASSLQRGAGEQYFGPGTRLTVT.

V is TRBV27 and J is TRBJ2-1; 9 bases match TRBD2. In germline, CDR1 is MNHEY, CDR2 SMNVEV (reference sequence). This CDR3 region has 15 residues. The V and J ends lost 6 bases and 4 bases, in that order; junction bases with no gene match: 7. The CDR3 coding sequence is TGTGCCAGCAGCTGGCTAGCGGGACCGTACAATGAGCAGTTCTTC. Protein product: CASSWLAGPYNEQFF.

The CDR3 sequence: CASSPGLMITDTQYF. In DNA, the CDR3 is TGCGCCAGCAGCCCGGGACTCATGATCACAGATACGCAGTATTTT. The chain has TRBV5-1 and TRBJ2-3, with a possible D match to TRBD2 (6 bases). The CDR3 is made up of 15 amino acids. The germline V gene has CDR1 SGHRS and CDR2 YFSETQ. V was shortened by 4 bases and J by 2 bases, with 14 bases between the two germline ends.

The gene calls are TRBV7-9 and TRBJ1-1; D is perhaps TRBD1 (6 bases). CDR3 length: 12 amino acids. Germline values: CDR1 SEHNR, CDR2 FQNEAQ (reference sequence). V was pared by 7 bases and J by 4 bases, with 10 bases between. The CDR3 DNA follows: TGTGCCAGCATAATACAGGGCACTGAAGCTTTCTTT. Translating it yields CASIIQGTEAFF.

The chain uses TRBV21-1 and TRBJ1-3; TRBD1, the table's D call, lacks a check against the DNA. TRBV21-1 is a pseudogene. This CDR3 is built from 10 residues. The CDR3, as DNA: TGTGCCAGCAGCAAAGGGATATGGGCCTTT. It translates to CASSKGIWAF.

The rearrangement links TRBV5-1 to TRBJ2-5; 9 nucleotides line up with TRBD2. The CDR3 length is 15 residues. V was clipped by 4 bases and J by 2 bases; unmatched bases: 6. Germline V gene sequence: CDR1 SGHRS, CDR2 YFSETQ. The DNA of the CDR3 is TGCGCCAGCAGCCCTAGCGGGGTGAATCAAGAGACCCAGTACTTC. Protein product: CASSPSGVNQETQYF.

The CDR3 region is CASSLALGTGRKYEQYF. DNA of the CDR3: TGTGCCAGCAGCTTAGCGCTCGGGACAGGACGGAAATACGAGCAGTACTTC. The chain joins TRBV7-9 to TRBJ2-7; TRBD1 matches at 8 bases. The length of the CDR3 is 17 residues. Germline V gene sequence: CDR1 SEHNR, CDR2 FQNEAQ (reference sequence). Trimming took 0 bases from V and 4 from J; bases not matched to a gene: 11.

The chain employs TRBV4-1 and TRBJ1-6; possible D gene TRBD1, 6 bases. CDR1 and CDR2 from the germline V gene are MGHRA and YSYEKL. The CDR3 has 19 amino acids. V lost 2 bases, J lost 6 bases, and 23 bases lay in between. For the CDR3, the DNA is TGCGCCAGCAGCCAACACTCATCCGGGACCCCAGGGGCTAATTCACCCCTCCACTTT. As protein: CASSQHSSGTPGANSPLHF.

This chain joins TRBV11-3 and TRBJ2-7; D is uncertain. The germline CDR1 and CDR2 sequences are SGHNT and YENEEA. Trimming pared 5 bases from V and 0 bases from J, leaving 14 bases between. The CDR3 consists of 15 residues. The CDR3 DNA is TGTGCCAGCAGCGACTCTTTTCGCGGCTCCTACGAGCAGTACTTC. Its translation: CASSDSFRGSYEQYF.

The V and J genes are TRBV28 and TRBJ2-2; D possibly corresponds to TRBD2 (5 bases). The CDR3 covers 13 residues. Trimming cost V 7 bases and J 5 bases, with 11 bases left between them. Germline CDR1 is MDHEN and CDR2 is SYDVKM. The CDR3 reads CASNSGGTGELFF. CDR3 nucleotides: TGTGCCAGCAATTCGGGCGGGACCGGGGAGCTGTTTTTT.

This chain links TRBV2 with TRBJ1-1; 9 bases match TRBD1. This CDR3 contains 14 residues. Germline V gene lookup returns CDR1 SNHLY and CDR2 FYNNEI. V gave up 8 bases and J gave up 1 base; unmatched junction bases: 5. This CDR3 reads CASPLGQGNTEAFF. The CDR3 region has the DNA TGTGCCAGCCCCCTGGGACAGGGGAACACTGAAGCTTTCTTT.